This passage covers 29 T cell receptor beta chains from one sample sequenced in a study of shared clonotypes between healthy human individuals. The method was immunoSEQ multiplex PCR; TCRdb's version includes in-frame clones alone and lacks a portion of them. In the table there are hundreds of thousands of clones, more than 70% of which are singletons. Sequencing was done on a sample of memory CD4+ T cells sorted from blood. Sample subset: CD45RA-negative fraction. These receptors were obtained from a woman aged 25-40 years in good health.

This clone has only a few counts. The rearrangement joins TRBV5-4 to TRBJ1-1; no firm D call. The germline gives CDR1 SGHNT, CDR2 YYREEE (reference sequence). V lost 1 base and J 8 bases, leaving 6 bases between the germline ends. The CDR3 consists of 11 residues. The CDR3 loop is CASSLNAEAFF. In DNA, the CDR3 is TGTGCCAGCAGCTTGAACGCCGAAGCTTTCTTT.

The chain joins TRBV2 to TRBJ2-2, with a weak D call TRBD2 (5 bases). The germline CDR1 and CDR2 sequences are SNHLY and FYNNEI. The length of the CDR3 is 14 residues. V was shortened by 2 bases and J by 5 bases, with 9 bases between the two germline ends. CDR3 amino acids: CASSEIRGTGELFF. The CDR3 nucleotides are TGTGCCAGCAGTGAAATTCGAGGGACCGGGGAGCTGTTTTTT. Complete variable domain (other parts from reference TRBV2 and TRBJ2-2): EPEVTQTPSHQVTQMGQEVILRCVPISNHLYFYWYRQILGQKVEFLVSFYNNEISEKSEIFDDQFSVERPDGSNFTLKIRSTKLEDSAMYFCASSEIRGTGELFFGEGSRLTVL.

This chain joins TRBV10-3 and TRBJ1-1; D is perhaps TRBD1 (5 bases). This CDR3 spans 16 amino acids. Germline V gene sequence: CDR1 ENHRY, CDR2 SYGVKD. Trimming took 3 bases from V and 0 from J, leaving 14 bases between them. CDR3 DNA sequence: TGTGCCATCAGTGAAGGCCAGGGCGGAATGAACACTGAAGCTTTCTTT. Amino acids: CAISEGQGGMNTEAFF.

This chain links TRBV7-8 with TRBJ1-4; 9 bases fit TRBD1. Germline V gene data show CDR1 as SGHVS and CDR2 as FQNEAQ. V gave up 0 bases and J gave up 8 bases; unmatched junction bases: 10. This CDR3 is 17 amino acids long. The CDR3 spells CASSLARGTGTFEKLFF. The CDR3 DNA reads TGTGCCAGCAGCTTAGCGCGTGGGACAGGGACTTTCGAAAAACTGTTTTTT.

The chain has TRBV13 and TRBJ2-1, with TRBD2 matching 13 bases. With V trimmed by 0 bases and J by 8 bases, 4 bases remained unmatched. This CDR3 has 16 amino acids. Germline values: CDR1 PRHDT, CDR2 FYEKMQ (reference sequence). Written as DNA, the CDR3 is TGTGCCAGCAGCTTAGGCACTAGCGGGAGGGGGCATGAGCAGTTCTTC. This gives the protein CASSLGTSGRGHEQFF.

The chain links TRBV10-1 to TRBJ1-1; no clear D. The CDR3 consists of 12 residues. The germline V and J ends were trimmed by 8 bases and 1 base, with 8 bases remaining between them. Germline CDR1 reads WNHNN; CDR2 reads SYGVQD (reference sequence). DNA of the CDR3: TGCGCCAGCGGGGAAACGAACACTGAAGCTTTCTTT. Its translation is CASGETNTEAFF.

This clone was seen ten or more times. V usage is TRBV21-1 and J usage is TRBJ1-1. TRBV21-1 is a listed pseudogene. This CDR3 has 20 amino acids. The CDR3 DNA follows: TGTGCCAGCAGCAAAAACGCAAAAACGCCTCAGGAGGAGCGGAACACTGAAGCTTTCTTT. Translating it yields CASSKNAKTPQEERNTEAFF.

This clone appeared once. The chain uses TRBV6-5 and TRBJ1-5; 7 nucleotides agree with TRBD1. With 5 bases clipped from V and 3 bases from J, the junction kept 7 bases outside the gene matches. CDR1 is MNHEY, CDR2 SVGAGI, per germline. This CDR3 has 15 residues. The CDR3 DNA reads TGTGCCAGCAGTCCACAGGACAGGTCCAATCAGCCCCAGCATTTT. Its translation is CASSPQDRSNQPQHF.

The chain combines TRBV18 with TRBJ2-7, with 9 bases lining up with TRBD1. Germline V lookup: CDR1 KGHSH, CDR2 LQKENI. J lost 7 bases, V lost 3 bases, and 10 bases had no gene match. The CDR3 runs 15 residues. For the CDR3, the DNA is TGTGCCAGCTCACCGGAGGGACAGGGTTACGGAGAGCAGTACTTC. As protein: CASSPEGQGYGEQYF.

V usage is TRBV25-1 and J usage is TRBJ2-4, with 7 bases matching TRBD1. Germline CDR1 reads MGHDK; CDR2 reads SYGVNS. Trimming removed 3 bases from V and 6 bases from J; junction bases left unmatched: 5. The CDR3 has 14 residues. The CDR3 spells CASSDRQGRNIQYF. CDR3 DNA sequence: TGTGCCAGCAGTGATAGACAGGGAAGAAACATTCAGTACTTC.

The chain is built from TRBV19 and TRBJ1-5; maybe TRBD1 (5 bases). CDR1 and CDR2 (germline): LNHDA, SQIVND (reference sequence). The CDR3 loop spans 14 amino acids. The germline V and J ends were trimmed by 3 bases and 2 bases, with 8 bases remaining between them. CDR3 nucleotides: TGTGCCAGTAGTATCCGGGACGGCAATCAGCCCCAGCATTTT. Protein sequence: CASSIRDGNQPQHF.

J is TRBJ2-1 and V is TRBV6-4; 14 bases map to TRBD2. The CDR3 covers 15 residues. CDR1 is MRHNA, CDR2 SNTAGT, per germline. Germline trimming cut 4 bases from V and 13 bases from J; bases unmatched to any gene: 9. The CDR3 bases are TGTGCCAGCAGTGTTGAAGGGACTAGCGGGAGTCACCAGTTCTTC. Protein product: CASSVEGTSGSHQFF.

The chain uses TRBV6-5 and TRBJ2-5, with D perhaps TRBD1 (5 bases). V lost 5 bases and J lost 2, with 15 bases in between. CDR1 and CDR2 from the germline V gene are MNHEY and SVGAGI. This CDR3 spans 15 amino acids. The CDR3 spells CASSPKSRGQETQYF. CDR3 nucleotides: TGTGCCAGCAGTCCCAAGTCTAGGGGACAAGAGACCCAGTACTTC.

J is TRBJ2-2 and V is TRBV5-4; 10 bases fit TRBD1. CDR3 size: 16 residues. Germline CDR1 SGHNT, CDR2 YYREEE (reference sequence). The trim removed 0 bases at V and 8 bases at J, leaving 7 bases unmatched. This chain's CDR3 is CASSLGGQGIRGELFF. The CDR3 nucleotides are TGTGCCAGCAGCTTGGGGGGACAGGGGATTCGTGGGGAGCTGTTTTTT.

This chain uses TRBV25-1 with TRBJ2-3; D is unresolved. This CDR3 comprises 14 residues. The V and J ends lost 10 bases and 2 bases respectively, with 16 bases between them. Germline CDR1 MGHDK, CDR2 SYGVNS. In DNA form, the CDR3 reads TGTGCCACTCGTCCCCGCGCCGCCACAGATACGCAGTATTTT. Its translation is CATRPRAATDTQYF.

V is TRBV28 and J is TRBJ1-1; 11 bases map to TRBD1. CDR3 length equals 14 residues. CDR1 MDHEN and CDR2 SYDVKM come from the germline V gene. V was pared by 8 bases and J by 3 bases, with 5 bases of the junction left unmatched. DNA for the CDR3: TGTGCCAGCTTTGGGACAGGGGGGCACACTGAAGCTTTCTTT. Its protein is CASFGTGGHTEAFF.

The J gene is TRBJ1-3, the V gene TRBV10-3; D unclear. The CDR3 has 15 residues. Germline V gene data show CDR1 as ENHRY and CDR2 as SYGVKD. The germline V and J ends were trimmed by 6 bases and 0 bases, with 12 bases remaining between them. This CDR3 is CAIRKGASSGNTIYF. Written as DNA, the CDR3 is TGTGCCATCAGAAAGGGCGCCAGCTCTGGAAACACCATATATTTT.

This chain uses TRBV30 with TRBJ1-1, with TRBD1 as a possible D gene (5 bases). V lost 4 bases, J lost 1 base, and 13 bases lay in between. The V gene's germline CDR1 is GTSNPN and CDR2 SVGIG (reference sequence). This CDR3 comprises 14 residues. The CDR3 sequence: CAWTPFGGNTEAFF. The CDR3 DNA sequence: TGTGCCTGGACCCCGTTTGGGGGGAACACTGAAGCTTTCTTT. Supplemented by reference TRBV30 and TRBJ1-1, the full variable domain reads SQTIHQWPATLVQPVGSPLSLECTVEGTSNPNLYWYRQAAGRGLQLLFYSVGIGQISSEVPQNLSASRPQDRQFILSSKKLLLSDSGFYLCAWTPFGGNTEAFFGQGTRLTVV.

The chain employs TRBV27 and TRBJ1-2; D uncertain. CDR3 length: 17 amino acids. Germline V gene lookup returns CDR1 MNHEY and CDR2 SMNVEV (reference sequence). The V end was cut by 2 bases, the J end by 1 base, with 17 bases between. The CDR3 here is CASSLTQALVLNYGYTF. The CDR3 nucleotides are TGTGCCAGCAGTTTAACCCAGGCTCTAGTCCTTAACTATGGCTACACCTTC.

This clone was observed a few times. The chain uses TRBV28 and TRBJ2-3; 8 bases map to TRBD2. The CDR3 runs to 16 residues. Germline values: CDR1 MDHEN, CDR2 SYDVKM. V shed 4 bases and J 2 bases; nucleotides not matched to a gene: 8. CDR3 nucleotide sequence: TGTGCCAGCAGTTGGGTTATCGGACTAGCCACAGATACGCAGTATTTT. It specifies CASSWVIGLATDTQYF.

The V gene is TRBV28, the J gene TRBJ2-5; TRBD2 is a possible D gene (5 bases). The CDR3 totals 15 residues. V was clipped by 4 bases and J by 5 bases, with 17 bases between them. Germline V gives CDR1 MDHEN, CDR2 SYDVKM. CDR3 loop: CASSSRRSRGETQYF. CDR3 DNA sequence: TGTGCCAGCAGTTCCCGCAGATCTAGAGGGGAGACCCAGTACTTC.

The chain uses TRBV11-2 and TRBJ2-1, with D perhaps given as TRBD1 or TRBD2 (7 bases each). The length of the CDR3 is 15 residues. Germline CDR1 and CDR2: SGHAT and FQNNGV. Trimming stripped 1 base from V and 10 bases from J, with 17 bases between. CDR3: CASSLARGDYGEQFF. As DNA, the CDR3 is TGTGCCAGCAGCTTAGCCAGGGGGGACTACGGGGAGCAGTTCTTC. Filled out from reference TRBV11-2 and TRBJ2-1, the complete variable domain reads EAGVAQSPRYKIIEKRQSVAFWCNPISGHATLYWYQQILGQGPKLLIQFQNNGVVDDSQLPKDRFSAERLKGVDSTLKIQPAKLEDSAVYLCASSLARGDYGEQFFGPGTRLTVL.

The chain links TRBV29-1 to TRBJ1-1; 9 bases agree with TRBD1. CDR3 length: 15 amino acids. The junction had 10 bases not matched to a gene; V was cut back by 4 bases and J by 4 bases. The germline CDR1 and CDR2 sequences are SQVTM and ANQGSEA. This CDR3 is CSVGGTGLWRTEAFF. In nucleotides, the CDR3 is TGCAGCGTTGGAGGGACAGGGCTATGGCGCACTGAAGCTTTCTTT.

The V gene is TRBV6-1, the J gene TRBJ2-7, with TRBD2 matching 10 bases. This CDR3 comprises 15 residues. V lost 2 bases to trimming and J lost 6 bases; unmatched junction nucleotides: 7. Germline V lookup: CDR1 MNHNS, CDR2 SASEGT. CDR3 in amino acids: CASSEMSGRDSEQYF. The CDR3 DNA reads as TGTGCCAGCAGTGAAATGAGCGGGAGGGACAGCGAGCAGTACTTC.

The rearrangement uses TRBV5-5 and TRBJ2-5; 7 bases are shared with TRBD1. The CDR3 consists of 15 residues. Germline lookup yields CDR1 SGHKS and CDR2 YYEKEE (reference sequence). The V segment lost 4 bases and the J segment 5 bases; nucleotides outside the gene matches: 11. The CDR3 reads CASSDRPTGLETQYF. The CDR3 nucleotides read TGTGCCAGCAGCGACCGACCGACAGGGTTGGAGACCCAGTACTTC.

The chain links TRBV28 to TRBJ2-1; 8 bases are shared with TRBD2. In germline, CDR1 is MDHEN, CDR2 SYDVKM. CDR3 size: 13 residues. V was clipped by 5 bases and J by 5 bases; unmatched bases: 2. CDR3 sequence (DNA): TGTGCCAGCAGTGTTAGCGGGAACAATGAGCAGTTCTTC. Amino acid sequence: CASSVSGNNEQFF.

Comment on this clone: The same CDR3 arises from other DNA sequences in this sample as well. This sequence joins TRBV7-9 and TRBJ2-3, with D unresolved. The CDR3 consists of 11 residues. CDR1 is SEHNR and CDR2 is FQNEAQ in the germline V gene (reference sequence). Between the trimmed V and J ends, which lost 5 bases and 2 bases, there was a span of 2 bases. The CDR3 DNA reads as TGTGCCAGCAGCCTCACAGATACGCAGTATTTT. Its translation is CASSLTDTQYF.

This clone came up a few times. The same CDR3 arises from other DNA sequences in this sample as well. The chain recombines TRBV19 with TRBJ2-1, with 11 positions matching TRBD1. The germline CDR1 and CDR2 sequences are LNHDA and SQIVND (reference sequence). This CDR3 has 17 residues. V was pared by 0 bases and J by 3 bases, with 4 bases of the junction left unmatched. As DNA, the CDR3 is TGTGCCAGTAGTATAGACACCGGGACAGGGGGCTACAATGAGCAGTTCTTC. Its protein product is CASSIDTGTGGYNEQFF.

The chain combines TRBV19 with TRBJ1-1; D unclear. Germline V gene sequence: CDR1 LNHDA, CDR2 SQIVND (reference sequence). CDR3 length equals 16 residues. The germline V and J ends were trimmed by 6 bases and 2 bases, with 19 bases remaining between them. This CDR3 reads CASSPHGTAINTEAFF. The CDR3 coding sequence is TGTGCCAGTAGCCCCCACGGTACGGCGATCAACACTGAAGCTTTCTTT.